This T cell receptor (beta chain) was identified in a study of cytomegalovirus exposure and HLA in healthy donors. General observations from the study: Across all donors, roughly uniform sequencing depth was an assumption of the presence/absence analyses. HLA-A and HLA-B allele assignments for most subjects were reportedly predicted accurately using TCR beta sequences.

It was with 60 Vbeta and 13 Jbeta primers that the PCR ran. Repertoires were generated with immunoSEQ multiplex PCR, while TCRdb's copy carries only in-frame clones and drops some. The sample lists about 130,000 clones; 60% to 85% were seen once. Germline V gene lookup returns CDR1 SGHDT and CDR2 YYEEEE. This CDR3 contains 14 residues. The V gene end was trimmed by 3 bases and the J gene end by 5 bases; junction bases not matched to a gene: 8. This clone has only a few counts. Antigen specificity is unknown. V usage is TRBV5-6 and J usage is TRBJ2-7; 7 nucleotides agree with TRBD1. This sequence was found in a man aged 50-59 years in good health and CMV-seronegative. Sequences were obtained from PBMCs. CDR3 sequence (DNA): TGTGCCAGCAGCTCCGCGAGACAGGGAAACGAGCAGTACGTC. This sequence encodes CASSSARQGNEQYV.